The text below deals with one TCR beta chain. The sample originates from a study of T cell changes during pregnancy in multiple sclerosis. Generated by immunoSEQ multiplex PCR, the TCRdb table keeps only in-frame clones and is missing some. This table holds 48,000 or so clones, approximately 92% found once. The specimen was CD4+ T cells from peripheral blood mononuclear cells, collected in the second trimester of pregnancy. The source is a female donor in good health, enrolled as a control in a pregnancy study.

CDR3 protein: CASSEFYEDAYRVYGYTF. The CDR3, as DNA: TGTGCCAGCAGTGAATTCTACGAGGACGCCTACAGGGTTTATGGCTACACCTTC. The chain combines TRBV25-1 with TRBJ1-2, with a tentative D call TRBD1 (6 bases). CDR3 length: 18 amino acids. Germline values: CDR1 MGHDK, CDR2 SYGVNS. With 1 base removed from V and 5 bases from J, the gap between germline ends came to 23 bases.